This T cell receptor beta chain stems from a study of blood T cell repertoires in COVID-19. About the study: COVID-19 samples collected from the United States, Italy and Spain covered acute and convalescent phases. Sample material is recorded as cDNA or gDNA derived from T cells, B-cell-depleted T cells, or PBMCs.

Per the original methods: Reference gene primers were amplified, and this amplification served to estimate nucleated cell counts. Clones were sequenced by immunoSEQ multiplex PCR, and TCRdb holds only the in-frame ones, with some missing. V and J calls and clone size are those listed in that table; D and trimming were worked out from the DNA. Of about 140,000 clones in the sample, about four fifths were seen once. CDR3 length: 16 residues. CDR1 and CDR2 from the germline V gene are SGHDT and YYEEEE. V was trimmed by 4 bases and J by 8 bases, leaving 25 bases between them. This chain uses TRBV5-6 with TRBJ2-7, with D tentatively TRBD1 (6 bases). Material: peripheral blood. The receptor was isolated from a human donor in a cohort sampled during active COVID-19. As DNA, the CDR3 is TGTGCCAGCAGCCCTGAAGGGGGATTTGTCACAGGGCAGCAGTACTTC. This encodes CASSPEGGFVTGQQYF.